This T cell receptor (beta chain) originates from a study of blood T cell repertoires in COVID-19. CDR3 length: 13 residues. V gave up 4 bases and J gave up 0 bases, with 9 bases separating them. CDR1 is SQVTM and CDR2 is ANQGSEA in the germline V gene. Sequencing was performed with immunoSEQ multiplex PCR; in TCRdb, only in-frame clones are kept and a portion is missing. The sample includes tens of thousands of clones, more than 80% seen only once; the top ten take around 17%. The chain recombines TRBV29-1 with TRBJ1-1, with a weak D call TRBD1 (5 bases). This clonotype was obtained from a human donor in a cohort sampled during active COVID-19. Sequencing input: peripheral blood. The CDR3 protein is CSVGGSVNTEAFF. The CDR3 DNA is TGCAGCGTTGGGGGCAGTGTGAACACTGAAGCTTTCTTT.